The clone carrying this T cell receptor beta chain has just a few counts. What it binds is unknown. The length of the CDR3 is 11 residues. Trimming removed 5 bases from V and 2 bases from J, with 6 bases in between. CDR1 and CDR2 (germline): SQVTM, ANQGSEA. The entry originates in a study of cytomegalovirus exposure and HLA in healthy donors. Study outcomes and limitations: Roughly uniform sequencing depth across donors was assumed, possibly incorrectly.

The PCR employed 60 Vbeta primers together with 13 Jbeta primers. The method was immunoSEQ multiplex PCR; TCRdb's version includes in-frame clones alone and lacks a portion of them. The sample lists approximately 82,000 clones, approximately 60% seen once, with over 5% in the top ten. Sequencing used PBMCs. V and J are TRBV29-1 and TRBJ2-5; no clear D. The receptor's source is a woman aged 25 to 39 in good health and CMV-seropositive. CDR3 sequence reads: CSVRQQETQYF. The CDR3 DNA is TGCAGCGTTCGCCAGCAAGAGACCCAGTACTTC.